A single T cell receptor beta chain is shown here with its context. The source of the sample is a study of blood T cell repertoires in COVID-19. At the level of the study: PBMCs, B-cell-depleted T cells, or T cells provided the cDNA or gDNA that made up the material.

The CDR3 is made up of 14 amino acids. From germline, CDR1 is SEHNR and CDR2 FQNEAQ (reference sequence). The V end lost 3 bases, the J end lost 1 base, and 9 bases lay between the germline ends. Libraries were prepared by immunoSEQ multiplex PCR; TCRdb keeps only in-frame clonotypes and omits some of them. Found here are about 220,000 clones, roughly 85% of them singletons; the top ten hold approximately 4%. This sequence originates from a woman of 80 years or more with acute or convalescent COVID-19. The V gene is TRBV7-9, the J gene TRBJ1-1, with TRBD1 as a possible D gene (5 bases). Sequencing was carried out using peripheral blood. The CDR3 bases are TGTGCCAGCAGCTTCTTCGGACAGAACACTGAAGCTTTCTTT. It yields the protein CASSFFGQNTEAFF.